These 21 T cell receptor beta chains originate from one sample sequenced in a study of cytomegalovirus exposure and HLA in healthy donors. This PCR relied on a set of 60 Vbeta primers and 13 Jbeta primers. Profiled with immunoSEQ multiplex PCR; TCRdb holds only in-frame clones, not every one. There are 90,000 to 100,000 clones in the sample, with roughly 3.5% held by the top ten. Sequenced: PBMCs. These receptors were collected from a woman aged 25 to 39 in good health and CMV-seronegative.

The chain couples TRBV27 to TRBJ2-2, with 10 bases identical to TRBD1. The CDR3 runs to 17 residues. Germline V lookup: CDR1 MNHEY, CDR2 SMNVEV (reference sequence). Germline trimming cut 2 bases from V and 1 base from J; bases unmatched to any gene: 4. CDR3 bases: TGTGCCAGCAGTTTACTCCGGACAGGGGGGAACACCGGGGAGCTGTTTTTT. This sequence encodes CASSLLRTGGNTGELFF.

The V and J genes are TRBV15 and TRBJ1-1, with TRBD1 matching 7 bases. Trimming cost V 5 bases and J 1 base; bases outside gene matches: 7. In germline, CDR1 is LNHNV, CDR2 YYDKDF (reference sequence). CDR3 length: 15 amino acids. CDR3 amino acids: CATSARTGENTEAFF. For the CDR3, the DNA is TGTGCCACCAGCGCCCGGACAGGCGAGAACACTGAAGCTTTCTTT.

DNA of the CDR3: TGTGCCAGTAGTATAGATCGGGGCGGGAGGGCCAGGGATGAGCAGTTCTTC. Its translation is CASSIDRGGRARDEQFF. The rearrangement joins TRBV19 to TRBJ2-1, with 9 bases aligning to TRBD2. Germline CDR1 and CDR2: LNHDA and SQIVND (reference sequence). V lost 0 bases and J lost 8; bases outside the gene matches: 11. The CDR3 length is 17 residues.

The CDR3 region is CASSSWTGSKGETQYF. The CDR3 DNA is TGTGCCAGCAGTTCCTGGACAGGGAGTAAGGGAGAGACCCAGTACTTC. The rearrangement joins TRBV27 to TRBJ2-5; 8 bases match TRBD1. In germline, CDR1 is MNHEY, CDR2 SMNVEV (reference sequence). CDR3 length equals 16 residues. J lost 4 bases, V lost 4 bases, and 11 bases had no gene match.

The chain is built from TRBV5-5 and TRBJ1-2, with 7 bases identical to TRBD1. Germline V gives CDR1 SGHKS, CDR2 YYEKEE (reference sequence). The CDR3 runs 17 residues. With 1 base clipped from V and 2 bases from J, the junction kept 11 bases outside the gene matches. CDR3 residues: CASSLRSNRGENYGYTF. The CDR3 bases are TGTGCCAGCAGCTTGCGATCGAACAGGGGAGAGAACTATGGCTACACCTTC.

The V and J genes are TRBV5-4 and TRBJ2-1; weak D call: TRBD2 (5 bases). The CDR3 totals 15 residues. V shed 1 base and J shed 8 bases, with 16 bases lying between them. Germline V gene sequence: CDR1 SGHNT, CDR2 YYREEE (reference sequence). CDR3 sequence reads: CASSLFGERLDEQFF. CDR3 DNA: TGTGCCAGCAGCTTGTTCGGGGAGCGGTTGGATGAGCAGTTCTTC.

The gene calls are TRBV5-1 and TRBJ2-3; D is possibly TRBD1 (6 bases). CDR3 length equals 15 residues. Germline V gene data show CDR1 as SGHRS and CDR2 as YFSETQ. V was trimmed by 4 bases and J by 2 bases, leaving 14 bases between them. This CDR3 reads CASSTSGDYTDTQYF. The CDR3 DNA reads TGCGCCAGCAGCACCTCAGGGGATTACACAGATACGCAGTATTTT.

The chain has TRBV7-9 and TRBJ1-5; D perhaps matches TRBD1 (5 bases). The germline V gene encodes CDR1 SEHNR and CDR2 FQNEAQ (reference sequence). The CDR3 is 13 residues long. Trimming cost V 5 bases and J 5 bases, with 10 bases left between them. The CDR3 bases are TGTGCCAGCAGCACACAGGTCGATCAGCCCCAGCATTTT. It yields the protein CASSTQVDQPQHF.

The chain couples TRBV5-1 to TRBJ1-1; no clear D gene. The CDR3 runs to 17 residues. V lost 1 base and J lost 3, with 19 bases in between. CDR1 is SGHRS, CDR2 YFSETQ, per germline. For the CDR3, the DNA is TGCGCCAGCAGCTTGACCGTCTTGGGAGATGCCGACACTGAAGCTTTCTTT. It yields the protein CASSLTVLGDADTEAFF.

The chain recombines TRBV5-1 with TRBJ1-2, with D unclear. The ends were cut back, 0 bases at V and 6 bases at J, with 9 bases in the middle. CDR1 is SGHRS, CDR2 YFSETQ, per germline. The CDR3 totals 13 residues. In DNA form, the CDR3 reads TGCGCCAGCAGCTTGGGAGCCCCGAATGGCTACACCTTC. Its protein is CASSLGAPNGYTF. The entire variable domain, with the rest obtained from reference TRBV5-1 and TRBJ1-2, is as follows: KAGVTQTPRYLIKTRGQQVTLSCSPISGHRSVSWYQQTPGQGLQFLFEYFSETQRNKGNFPGRFSGRQFSNSRSEMNVSTLELGDSALYLCASSLGAPNGYTFGSGTRLTVV.

V and J are TRBV9 and TRBJ1-2, with D perhaps TRBD1 (6 bases). This CDR3 has 15 amino acids. Trimming cost V 0 bases and J 2 bases, with 11 bases left between them. Germline V CDR1 and CDR2: SGDLS, YYNGEE. CDR3 in DNA: TGTGCCAGCAGCGTAGGGCTCGGACAGAACTATGGCTACACCTTC. Protein: CASSVGLGQNYGYTF.

V gene TRBV15 combines with J gene TRBJ1-2; D uncertain. This CDR3 region has 13 residues. CDR1 and CDR2 (germline): LNHNV, YYDKDF (reference sequence). Trimming pared 2 bases from V and 3 bases from J, leaving 7 bases between. The CDR3 region is CATSRRRDYGYTF. The CDR3, as DNA: TGTGCCACCAGCAGAAGGAGGGACTATGGCTACACCTTC.

The chain joins TRBV5-1 to TRBJ2-3; D possibly corresponds to TRBD2 (5 bases). CDR3 size: 14 residues. Germline CDR1 SGHRS, CDR2 YFSETQ. Deletions cut 0 bases from V and 5 bases from J, with 10 bases between. CDR3 nucleotide sequence: TGCGCCAGCAGCTTGGGGGAGTCGAGAGATACGCAGTATTTT. It encodes CASSLGESRDTQYF.

V gene TRBV20-1 combines with J gene TRBJ2-1; D possibly corresponds to TRBD2 (6 bases). Germline-derived CDR1 and CDR2 are DFQATT and SNEGSKA (reference sequence). CDR3 length: 10 residues. The V end lost 6 bases, the J end lost 9 bases, and 9 bases lay between the germline ends. The CDR3 loop reads CSAMEGEQFF. In DNA, the CDR3 is TGCAGTGCGATGGAGGGTGAGCAGTTCTTC.

The chain couples TRBV6-1 to TRBJ2-2, with TRBD1 matching over 9 bases. After removal of 7 bases from V and 6 bases from J, the junction contained 6 bases not matched to a gene. CDR3 length: 14 residues. Per germline, CDR1 MNHNS and CDR2 SASEGT. CDR3: CASIKTGGPGELFF. In DNA form, the CDR3 reads TGTGCCAGCATTAAAACAGGGGGCCCCGGGGAGCTGTTTTTT.

The rearrangement links TRBV5-1 to TRBJ1-1; tentative D call: TRBD1 (6 bases). The ends were cut back, 8 bases at V and 4 bases at J, with 21 bases in the middle. Per germline, CDR1 SGHRS and CDR2 YFSETQ. The CDR3 is 15 residues long. The CDR3 protein is CASSRDRSSGTEAFF. The CDR3 DNA reads TGCGCCAGTTCAAGAGACAGGTCCTCGGGCACTGAAGCTTTCTTT.

The chain couples TRBV27 to TRBJ2-7, with D perhaps matching TRBD1 (6 bases). V lost 2 bases and J lost 1, with 12 bases in between. The germline gives CDR1 MNHEY, CDR2 SMNVEV (reference sequence). The CDR3 covers 15 residues. CDR3 DNA sequence: TGTGCCAGCAGTTTAAGGGGGACGGCTTCCTACGAGCAGTACTTC. It codes for CASSLRGTASYEQYF.

Turning to this clone: At one boundary the junction diverges from the germline segment, which might be a read error. The chain joins TRBV7-7 to TRBJ2-3; a weak D match, TRBD1 (6 bases). Germline V gene sequence: CDR1 SSHAT, CDR2 FNYEAQ (reference sequence). The CDR3 sequence is 13 residues long. The CDR3 DNA follows: TGTGCTAGCAGTCTCACAGGGACAGATACGCAGTATTTT. Translated, it gives CASSLTGTDTQYF.

This chain connects TRBV7-3 to TRBJ2-3; TRBD1 agrees at 8 bases. Germline trimming cut 5 bases from V and 11 bases from J; bases unmatched to any gene: 12. Germline CDR1 is SGHTA and CDR2 is FQGTGA. This CDR3 comprises 14 residues. CDR3 DNA: TGTGCCAGCAGCACAGGGGGAGGTGCGGGGTTGCAGTATTTT. Protein: CASSTGGGAGLQYF.

The chain couples TRBV29-1 to TRBJ2-7, with 7 bases identical to TRBD1. The CDR3 extends over 13 amino acids. The germline CDR1 and CDR2 sequences are SQVTM and ANQGSEA. V trimming: 1 base; J trimming: 2 bases; junction bases outside the gene matches: 2. The CDR3 region is CSVEGGQPYEQYF. CDR3 coding DNA: TGCAGCGTTGAAGGGGGACAGCCCTACGAGCAGTACTTC.

The chain is built from TRBV28 and TRBJ1-2, with 7 bases lining up with TRBD1. Germline CDR1 MDHEN, CDR2 SYDVKM. The CDR3 extends over 15 amino acids. After removal of 5 bases from V and 4 bases from J, the junction contained 10 bases not matched to a gene. CDR3 protein: CASSILQGVGYGYTF. As DNA, the CDR3 is TGTGCCAGCAGTATTCTCCAGGGGGTGGGCTATGGCTACACCTTC.